Sequencing of this T cell receptor beta chain was carried out in a study of beta chain features in type 1 diabetes. Across the study: No patient-donor differences in age, gender, total cells or subset yield.

Turning to this clone: The antigen is undetermined. Germline is not matched at one junction end, which may reflect a read error.

Study observations and caveats: Naive, central memory and regulatory TCRB repertoires appeared more similar among patients than healthy donors. TCRB CDR3 length was moderately but significantly reduced in all four CD4+ subsets of Type 1 diabetes patients.

The whole isolated RNA underwent reverse transcription, so sequencing captured expressed TCRB transcripts. The table came from immunoSEQ multiplex PCR; TCRdb's copy has only in-frame clones and leaves some out. This sample has about 15,000 clones, with around 70% found just once. The length of the CDR3 is 14 residues. Looked up from germline, CDR1 is SSHAT and CDR2 is FNYEAQ (reference sequence). There was one heparinised blood draw per donor, averaging roughly 100 mL. Central memory, naive, regulatory and stem cell-like memory CD4+ cells were sorted by CD45RO/CCR7/CD25/CD127/CD95/CD27. This TCR derives from a man younger than 40 with type 1 diabetes. The specimen sequenced was stem cell memory CD4+ T cells from blood. The V call is TRBV7-7, the J call TRBJ2-5; 8 nucleotides match TRBD1. The CDR3 sequence is CASSPGTGEETQYF. The CDR3 nucleotides read TGTGCTAGCAGCCCCGGGACAGGAGAAGAGACCCAGTACTTC.